The 14 T cell receptor beta chains in this list originate from one sample, sequenced in a study of T cells in Graves' hyperthyroidism and ophthalmopathy (dated 2019 in TCRdb). The library came from multiplex PCR. Instrument used: Illumina HiSeq 2000. The TCR beta CDR3 regions were amplified from RNA transcripts. A first-round RT-PCR of the TCR CDR3 used the HTBI primer set with the Qiagen OneStep RT-PCR kit. TCRdb trimmed the raw reads at Q25, called clones with MiXCR and kept productive beta chains. Rows merge per CDR3 protein into single entries with the most common DNA and genes. In all, the sample holds a few hundred thousand distinct CDR3 sequences, and less than 20% of those were seen once. The top ten constitute under 7.5% of the sample. Sample: blood. The receptors originated from a woman under 40 with Graves' hyperthyroidism.

This clonotype was found many times. V gene TRBV7-3 combines with J gene TRBJ2-1, with TRBD2 matching 7 bases. V dropped 5 bases and J dropped 5; count of bases not matched to a gene: 9. CDR1 and CDR2 (germline): SGHTA, FQGTGA. The CDR3 loop spans 15 amino acids. CDR3 amino acids: CASSHPTSSHNEQFF. CDR3 nucleotides: TGTGCCAGCAGCCACCCGACTAGCAGCCACAATGAGCAGTTCTTC.

This clonotype was counted ten times or more. This chain links TRBV20-1 with TRBJ2-7; possible D gene TRBD1, 5 bases. Germline-derived CDR1 and CDR2 are DFQATT and SNEGSKA (reference sequence). V dropped 7 bases and J dropped 7 bases, with 26 bases sitting between them. The CDR3 contains 15 residues. In DNA form, the CDR3 reads TGCAGTGGAGCACAGCCAGGGTATGGGCTACGGGAGCAGTACTTC. It translates to CSGAQPGYGLREQYF.

The chain links TRBV25-1 to TRBJ2-3; possible D gene TRBD1, 5 bases. CDR1 MGHDK and CDR2 SYGVNS come from the germline V gene. Trimming stripped 4 bases from V and 3 bases from J, with 23 bases between. The CDR3 runs 18 residues. CDR3 loop: CASSVRVVGSLLTDTQYF. The CDR3 DNA reads TGTGCCAGCAGTGTCAGGGTAGTGGGGTCCTTACTTACAGATACGCAGTATTTT.

This clonotype was detected many times. The chain recombines TRBV29-1 with TRBJ1-5; no definite D call. With 6 bases removed from V and 4 bases from J, the gap between germline ends came to 10 bases. The CDR3 spans 12 residues. CDR1 and CDR2 (germline): SQVTM, ANQGSEA. Here the CDR3 DNA reads TGCAGCGTCTCGGGCATAAATCAGCCCCAGCATTTT. This gives the protein CSVSGINQPQHF.

The chain couples TRBV19 to TRBJ2-3; 13 bases line up with TRBD2. CDR1 and CDR2 from the germline V gene are LNHDA and SQIVND (reference sequence). V gave up 5 bases and J gave up 4 bases; unmatched junction bases: 6. The CDR3 consists of 16 residues. The CDR3 nucleotides are TGTGCCAGTAGTTCAACTAGCGGGAGGGGCGCAGATACGCAGTATTTT. Translating gives CASSSTSGRGADTQYF.

The chain uses TRBV19 and TRBJ2-2, with TRBD1 matching 7 bases. The germline gives CDR1 LNHDA, CDR2 SQIVND (reference sequence). The CDR3 length is 16 residues. V trimming: 9 bases; J trimming: 5 bases; junction bases outside the gene matches: 15. The CDR3 here is CASKRGDRLGTGELFF. The CDR3 DNA reads TGTGCCAGCAAGAGAGGGGACAGACTGGGGACCGGGGAGCTGTTTTTT.

V is TRBV4-1 and J is TRBJ2-5; tentative D call: TRBD2 (6 bases). V gave up 4 bases and J gave up 1 base, with 10 bases separating them. CDR1 is MGHRA, CDR2 YSYEKL, per germline. The CDR3 totals 14 residues. The CDR3 DNA is TGCGCCAGCAGCCCAGTGGGGGGCCAAGAGACCCAGTACTTC. It is translated as CASSPVGGQETQYF.

This clonotype has at least ten counts. V is TRBV24-1 and J is TRBJ1-2; D might be TRBD1 (5 bases). Per the germline V gene, CDR1 is KGHDR and CDR2 is SFDVKD. V dropped 7 bases and J dropped 0 bases, with 8 bases sitting between them. There are 13 residues in the CDR3. The CDR3 protein is CATSLGANYGYTF. The CDR3 DNA is TGTGCCACCAGCCTGGGGGCTAACTATGGCTACACCTTC.

The chain recombines TRBV28 with TRBJ2-7, with 16 bases matching TRBD2. Germline lookup yields CDR1 MDHEN and CDR2 SYDVKM. The ends lost 8 bases at V and 5 bases at J; junction bases unmatched: 18. This CDR3 has 19 amino acids. The CDR3 here is CASSPTRVPGTSGRDEQYF. The CDR3 DNA is TGTGCCAGCTCACCAACCCGAGTCCCGGGGACTAGCGGGAGGGACGAGCAGTACTTC.

This clonotype was detected ten times or more. The chain joins TRBV20-1 to TRBJ1-2; 12 nucleotides line up with TRBD1. The germline gives CDR1 DFQATT, CDR2 SNEGSKA (reference sequence). Trimming removed 5 bases from V and 5 bases from J; junction bases left unmatched: 6. The length of the CDR3 is 14 residues. CDR3 protein: CSAVPGQGAYGYTF. CDR3 nucleotides: TGCAGTGCTGTCCCGGGACAGGGGGCGTATGGCTACACCTTC.

The chain combines TRBV4-1 with TRBJ2-1, with 9 bases lining up with TRBD2. The CDR3 is 15 amino acids. Germline V gives CDR1 MGHRA, CDR2 YSYEKL. V lost 4 bases to trimming and J lost 8 bases; unmatched junction nucleotides: 9. The DNA of the CDR3 is TGCGCCAGCAGCCCTAGCGGGAATAGGCCGGATGAGCAGTTCTTC. Its protein is CASSPSGNRPDEQFF.

This clonotype was recorded many times. The V call is TRBV7-9, the J call TRBJ2-7, with D hard to call. Trimming left V 1 base short and J 2 bases short, with 3 bases between. The CDR3 sequence is 12 residues long. Germline CDR1 reads SEHNR; CDR2 reads FQNEAQ (reference sequence). The CDR3 sequence is CASSLEPYEQYF. CDR3 DNA sequence: TGTGCCAGCAGCTTAGAGCCCTACGAGCAGTACTTC.

This clonotype was observed many times. This chain connects TRBV2 to TRBJ1-1, with TRBD1 as a possible D gene (5 bases). The V end was cut by 5 bases, the J end by 5 bases, with 15 bases between. Germline lookup yields CDR1 SNHLY and CDR2 FYNNEI. CDR3 size: 14 residues. CDR3 nucleotide sequence: TGTGCCAGCAGTATGGGGGAAAGATGGACTGAAGCTTTCTTT. It codes for CASSMGERWTEAFF.

This clonotype showed up many times. The rearrangement uses TRBV18 and TRBJ2-7; D is unclear. The germline V and J ends were trimmed by 3 bases and 0 bases, with 9 bases remaining between them. The CDR3 is 14 amino acids. Per germline, CDR1 KGHSH and CDR2 LQKENI. The CDR3 loop is CASSPDAGSYEQYF. CDR3 in DNA: TGTGCCAGCTCACCGGATGCAGGCTCCTACGAGCAGTACTTC.